Sequencing of this TCR beta chain was carried out in a study of regulatory T cells in long-lasting Graves disease. Study at large: Less than 3 months of antithyroid drugs had been taken by newly diagnosed Graves' patients.

This sample's time point: newly diagnosed GD, antithyroid drugs for less than 3 months. Following extraction of RNA from PBMCs, that RNA was used to make the TCR library. Study-wide findings and caveats: The number of shared public clonotypes was higher in persistent patients (fewer than 3,000) than new patients (roughly 970). Newly diagnosed Graves' patients exceeded persistent ones in TCR diversity.

The table lists this clonotype with many counts. Antigen: not known. Library construction for TCR beta used iRepertoire HTBI primers and Arm-PCR of CDR3 regions. TCRdb called the multiplex PCR reads again in MiXCR, with one record for every CDR3 protein. This repertoire shows 350,000 to 450,000 distinct CDR3 sequences, around 11% found once; its top ten account for approximately 17%. Germline CDR1 reads SGDLS; CDR2 reads YYNGEE. Trimming removed 4 bases at V and 4 bases at J, with 12 bases between. This CDR3 contains 14 residues. This sample also appeared in a second study, on T cells in Graves' hyperthyroidism and ophthalmopathy. That report adds: The majority of expanded thyroid clonotypes above 0.001 also appeared in blood.

The sample was peripheral blood mononuclear cells (PBMCs), taken at new diagnosis, from a patient treated with antithyroid drugs. The sequence came from a woman aged 18-29 years with Graves disease. This chain connects TRBV9 to TRBJ2-1; no definite D call. CDR3 region: CASSLDDLYNEQFF. The CDR3 DNA follows: TGTGCCAGCAGCCTCGACGACTTATACAATGAGCAGTTCTTC.